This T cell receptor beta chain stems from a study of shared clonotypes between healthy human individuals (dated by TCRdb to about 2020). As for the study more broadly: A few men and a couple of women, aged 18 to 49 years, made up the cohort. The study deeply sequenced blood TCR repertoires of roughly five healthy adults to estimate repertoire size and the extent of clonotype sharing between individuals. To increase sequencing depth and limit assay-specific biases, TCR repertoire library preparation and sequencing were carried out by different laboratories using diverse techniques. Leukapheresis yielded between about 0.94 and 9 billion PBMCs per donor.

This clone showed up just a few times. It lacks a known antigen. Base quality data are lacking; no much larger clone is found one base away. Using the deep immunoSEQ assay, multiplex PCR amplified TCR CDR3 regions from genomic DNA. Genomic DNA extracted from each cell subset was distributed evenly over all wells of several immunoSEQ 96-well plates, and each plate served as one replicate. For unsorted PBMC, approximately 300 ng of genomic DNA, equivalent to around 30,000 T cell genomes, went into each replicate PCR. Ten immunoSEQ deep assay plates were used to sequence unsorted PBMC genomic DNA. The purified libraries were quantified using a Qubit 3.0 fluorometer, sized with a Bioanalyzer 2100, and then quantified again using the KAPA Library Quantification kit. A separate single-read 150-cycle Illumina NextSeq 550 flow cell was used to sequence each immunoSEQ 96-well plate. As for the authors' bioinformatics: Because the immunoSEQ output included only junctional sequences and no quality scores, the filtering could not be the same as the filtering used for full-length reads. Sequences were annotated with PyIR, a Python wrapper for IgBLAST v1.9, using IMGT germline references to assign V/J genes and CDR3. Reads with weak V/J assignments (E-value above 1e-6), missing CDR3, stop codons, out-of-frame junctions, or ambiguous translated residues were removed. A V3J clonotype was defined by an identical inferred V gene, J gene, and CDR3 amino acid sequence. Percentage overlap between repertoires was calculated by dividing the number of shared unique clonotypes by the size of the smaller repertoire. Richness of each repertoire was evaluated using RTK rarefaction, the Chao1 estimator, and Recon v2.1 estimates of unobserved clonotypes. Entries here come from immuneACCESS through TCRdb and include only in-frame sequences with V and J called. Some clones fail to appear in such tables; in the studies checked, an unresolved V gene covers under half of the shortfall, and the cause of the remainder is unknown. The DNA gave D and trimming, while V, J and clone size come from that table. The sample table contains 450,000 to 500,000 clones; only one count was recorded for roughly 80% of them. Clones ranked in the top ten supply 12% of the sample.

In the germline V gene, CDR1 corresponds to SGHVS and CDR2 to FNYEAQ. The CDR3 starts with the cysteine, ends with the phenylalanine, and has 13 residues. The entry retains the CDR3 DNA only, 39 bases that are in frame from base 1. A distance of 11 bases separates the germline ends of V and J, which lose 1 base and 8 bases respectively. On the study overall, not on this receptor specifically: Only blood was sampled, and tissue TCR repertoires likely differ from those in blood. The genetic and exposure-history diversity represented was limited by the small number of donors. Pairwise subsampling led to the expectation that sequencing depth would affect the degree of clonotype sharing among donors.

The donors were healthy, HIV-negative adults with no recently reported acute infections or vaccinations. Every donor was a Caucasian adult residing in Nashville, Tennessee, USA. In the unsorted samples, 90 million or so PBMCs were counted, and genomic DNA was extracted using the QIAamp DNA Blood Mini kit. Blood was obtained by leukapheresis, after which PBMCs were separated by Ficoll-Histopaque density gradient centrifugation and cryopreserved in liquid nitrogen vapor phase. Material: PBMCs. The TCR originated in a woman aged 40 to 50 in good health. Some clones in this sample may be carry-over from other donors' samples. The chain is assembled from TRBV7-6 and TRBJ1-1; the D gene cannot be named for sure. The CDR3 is CASSLVLAGEAFF. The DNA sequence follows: TGTGCCAGCAGCTTAGTACTGGCGGGGGAAGCTTTCTTT.